This T cell receptor (beta chain) was profiled in a study of T cell repertoires in cytomegalovirus infection. Ten or more counts support this clonotype. Antigen specificity is unknown. Study-wide results and limits: In two of eight donors, the top clonotype was HLA-C-restricted CMV-specific.

CDR1 is MNHNS and CDR2 is SASEGT in the germline V gene. This CDR3 spans 12 amino acids. MiXCR, applied by TCRdb to the reads, yields one record per CDR3 protein. Here the sample spans 95,000 to 150,000 distinct CDR3 sequences, around 30% being singletons. The chain carries TRBV6-1 and TRBJ2-1; 11 bases agree with TRBD2. The sequence was obtained from a human donor in good health (CMV status not recorded). Some clones in this sample may be carry-over from other donors' samples. The material was CD8+ T cells from cultured PBMCs, obtained from culture after CMV antigen stimulation. The CDR3 loop reads CVAGGPYNEQFF. The CDR3, as DNA: TGTGTAGCGGGGGGGCCTTACAATGAGCAGTTCTTC.